This T cell receptor beta chain came from a study of PD-L1 blockade in urothelial cancer. Study context: It was around 2014 that patients started atezolizumab at 1,200 mg intravenously every 3 weeks. Blood samples had a median of roughly 140,000 T cells. Blood analysis was done at 3 weeks (second dose) and 6 weeks after treatment began.

This table comes from immunoSEQ multiplex PCR, and its TCRdb copy is limited to in-frame clones, with some not included. In the table there are about 38,000 clones, 82% of which are singletons. Note on this clone: What it binds is not known.

Study observations and caveats: When pretreatment blood TCR clonality was below the median, it predicted better survival.

Germline V gives CDR1 SNHLY, CDR2 FYNNEI. The CDR3 spans 13 residues. V lost 8 bases and J lost 2, with 11 bases in between. This TCR came from a man aged 55 to 70 with urothelial cancer. The chain uses TRBV2 and TRBJ2-3; tentatively, D is TRBD1 (5 bases). The sample in question was PBMCs, obtained around atezolizumab (anti-PD-L1) treatment. CDR3 amino acids: CASLPGYTDTQYF. The CDR3 DNA is TGTGCCAGCCTCCCAGGGTACACAGATACGCAGTATTTT.